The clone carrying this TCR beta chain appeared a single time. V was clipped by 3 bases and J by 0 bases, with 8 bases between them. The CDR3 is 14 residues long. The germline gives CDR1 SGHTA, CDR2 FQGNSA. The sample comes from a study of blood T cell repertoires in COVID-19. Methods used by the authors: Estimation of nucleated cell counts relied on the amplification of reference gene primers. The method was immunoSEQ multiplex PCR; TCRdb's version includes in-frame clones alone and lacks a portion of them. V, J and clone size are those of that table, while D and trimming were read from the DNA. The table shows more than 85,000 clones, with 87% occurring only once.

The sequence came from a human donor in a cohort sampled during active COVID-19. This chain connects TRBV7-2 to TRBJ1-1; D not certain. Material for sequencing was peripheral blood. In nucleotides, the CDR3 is TGTGCCAGCAGCTTGCAGAAAATGAACACTGAAGCTTTCTTT. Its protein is CASSLQKMNTEAFF.